The clone carrying this TCR beta chain was counted ten times or more. V was clipped by 7 bases and J by 6 bases; unmatched bases: 8. The CDR3 extends over 15 amino acids. During its preparation, the TCRbeta library received unique molecular identifiers. TCRdb processed the PCR reads anew with MiXCR; each CDR3 protein has one entry. The table has 150,000 to 250,000 distinct CDR3 sequences, roughly 14% seen once. The data were obtained in a study of T-cell reconstitution after alpha-beta-depleted transplantation in children. This receptor was taken from a human donor who donated a stem cell graft to a child with acute lymphoblastic leukemia. The V call is TRBV12-3 or TRBV12-4, the J call TRBJ2-3; 12 bases agree with TRBD2. This specimen consisted of PBMCs from the stem cell graft donor, obtained from the stem cell graft. Written as DNA, the CDR3 is TGTGCCAGCAACCTTCTAGCGGGAGGGATGGATACGCAGTATTTT. It codes for CASNLLAGGMDTQYF.